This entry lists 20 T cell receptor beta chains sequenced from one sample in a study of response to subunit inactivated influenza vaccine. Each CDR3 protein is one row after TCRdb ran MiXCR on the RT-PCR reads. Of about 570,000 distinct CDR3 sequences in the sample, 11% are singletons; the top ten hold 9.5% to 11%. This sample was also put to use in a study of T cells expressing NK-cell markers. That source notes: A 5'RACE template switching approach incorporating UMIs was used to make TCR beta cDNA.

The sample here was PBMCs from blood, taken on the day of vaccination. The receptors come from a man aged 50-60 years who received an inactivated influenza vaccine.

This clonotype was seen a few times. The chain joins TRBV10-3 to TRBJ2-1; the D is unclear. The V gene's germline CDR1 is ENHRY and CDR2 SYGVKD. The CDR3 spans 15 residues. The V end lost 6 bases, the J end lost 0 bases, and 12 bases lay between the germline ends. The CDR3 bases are TGTGCCATCAGGACGGACGCCAGCTCCTACAATGAGCAGTTCTTC. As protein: CAIRTDASSYNEQFF.

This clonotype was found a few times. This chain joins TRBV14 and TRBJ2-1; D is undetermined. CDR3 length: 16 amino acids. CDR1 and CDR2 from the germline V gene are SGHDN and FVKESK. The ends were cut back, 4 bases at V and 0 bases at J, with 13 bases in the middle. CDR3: CASSPAWSSSYNEQFF. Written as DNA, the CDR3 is TGTGCCAGCAGCCCCGCCTGGAGTTCCTCCTACAATGAGCAGTTCTTC.

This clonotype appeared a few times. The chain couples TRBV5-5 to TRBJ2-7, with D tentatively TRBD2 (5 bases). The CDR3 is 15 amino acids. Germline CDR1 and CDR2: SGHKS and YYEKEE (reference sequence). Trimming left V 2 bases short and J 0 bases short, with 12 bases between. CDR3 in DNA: TGTGCCAGCAGCTTTTCCCCTAGCAGCTCCTACGAGCAGTACTTC. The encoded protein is CASSFSPSSSYEQYF.

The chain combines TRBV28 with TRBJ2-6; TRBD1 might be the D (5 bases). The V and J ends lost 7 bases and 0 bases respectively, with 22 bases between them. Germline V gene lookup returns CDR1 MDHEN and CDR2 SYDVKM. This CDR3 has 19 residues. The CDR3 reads CASTTYNRLSLSGANVLTF. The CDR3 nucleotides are TGTGCCAGCACCACCTATAACAGGCTGTCCCTCTCTGGGGCCAACGTCCTGACTTTC.

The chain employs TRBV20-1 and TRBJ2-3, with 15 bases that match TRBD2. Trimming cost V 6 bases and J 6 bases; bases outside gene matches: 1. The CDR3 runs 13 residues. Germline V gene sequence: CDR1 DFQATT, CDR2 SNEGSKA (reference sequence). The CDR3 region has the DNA TGCAGTGCCGGGACTAGCGGGGGGGATACGCAGTATTTT. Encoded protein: CSAGTSGGDTQYF.

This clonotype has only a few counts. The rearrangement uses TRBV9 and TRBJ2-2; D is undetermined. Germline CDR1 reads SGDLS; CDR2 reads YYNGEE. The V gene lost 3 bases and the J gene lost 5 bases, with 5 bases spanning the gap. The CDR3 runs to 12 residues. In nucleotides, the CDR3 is TGTGCCAGCAGCGGGGTGACCGGGGAGCTGTTTTTT. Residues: CASSGVTGELFF.

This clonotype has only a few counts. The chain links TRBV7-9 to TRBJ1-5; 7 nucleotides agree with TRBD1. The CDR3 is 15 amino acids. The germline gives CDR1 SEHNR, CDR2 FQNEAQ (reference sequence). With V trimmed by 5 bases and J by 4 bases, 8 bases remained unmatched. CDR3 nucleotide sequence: TGTGCCAGCAGCCCGACAGGGAATGGAAATCAGCCCCAGCATTTT. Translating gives CASSPTGNGNQPQHF.

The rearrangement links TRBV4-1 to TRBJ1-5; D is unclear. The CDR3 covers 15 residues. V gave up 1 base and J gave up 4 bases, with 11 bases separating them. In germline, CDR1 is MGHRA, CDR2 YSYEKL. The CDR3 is CASSQVSDGNQPQHF. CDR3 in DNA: TGCGCCAGCAGCCAAGTTAGTGATGGAAATCAGCCCCAGCATTTT.

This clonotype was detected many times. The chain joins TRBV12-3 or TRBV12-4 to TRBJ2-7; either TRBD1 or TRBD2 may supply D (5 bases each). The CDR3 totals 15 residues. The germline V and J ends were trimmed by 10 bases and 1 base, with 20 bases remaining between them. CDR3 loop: CAITAPGTESYEQYF. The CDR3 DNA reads TGTGCCATAACCGCGCCCGGGACGGAATCCTACGAGCAGTACTTC.

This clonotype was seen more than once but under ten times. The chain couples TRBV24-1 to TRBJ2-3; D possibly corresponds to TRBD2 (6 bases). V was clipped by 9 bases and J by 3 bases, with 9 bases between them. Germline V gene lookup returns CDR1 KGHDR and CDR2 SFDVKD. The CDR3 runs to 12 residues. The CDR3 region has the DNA TGTGCCACCGGAGGGGAAACAGATACGCAGTATTTT. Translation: CATGGETDTQYF.

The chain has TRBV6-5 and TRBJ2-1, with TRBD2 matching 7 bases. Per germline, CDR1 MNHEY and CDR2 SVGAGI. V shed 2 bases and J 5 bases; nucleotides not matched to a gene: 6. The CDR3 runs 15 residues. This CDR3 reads CASSYGAGDHNEQFF. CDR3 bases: TGTGCCAGCAGTTACGGGGCGGGGGATCACAATGAGCAGTTCTTC.

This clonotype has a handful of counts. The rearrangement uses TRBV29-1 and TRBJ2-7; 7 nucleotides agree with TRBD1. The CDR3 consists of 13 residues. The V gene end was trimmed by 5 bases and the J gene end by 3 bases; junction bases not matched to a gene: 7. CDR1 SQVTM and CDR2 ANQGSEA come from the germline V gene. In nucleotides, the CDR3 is TGCAGCGTTTACCGACAGGGTAGCTACGAGCAGTACTTC. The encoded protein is CSVYRQGSYEQYF.

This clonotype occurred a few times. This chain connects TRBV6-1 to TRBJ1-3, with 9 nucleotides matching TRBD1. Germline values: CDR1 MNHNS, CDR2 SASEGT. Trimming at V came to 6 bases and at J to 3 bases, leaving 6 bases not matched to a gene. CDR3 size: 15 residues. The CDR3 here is CASSPQGARGNTIYF. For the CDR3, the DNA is TGTGCCAGCAGCCCACAGGGGGCGCGTGGAAACACCATATATTTT.

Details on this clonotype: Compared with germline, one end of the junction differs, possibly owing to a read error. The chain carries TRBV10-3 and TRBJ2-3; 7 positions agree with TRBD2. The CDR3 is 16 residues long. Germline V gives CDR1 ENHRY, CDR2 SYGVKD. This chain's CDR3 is CAISDMLAESTDTHYF. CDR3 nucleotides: TGTGCCATCAGTGATATGCTAGCGGAGAGCACAGATACGCATTATTTT.

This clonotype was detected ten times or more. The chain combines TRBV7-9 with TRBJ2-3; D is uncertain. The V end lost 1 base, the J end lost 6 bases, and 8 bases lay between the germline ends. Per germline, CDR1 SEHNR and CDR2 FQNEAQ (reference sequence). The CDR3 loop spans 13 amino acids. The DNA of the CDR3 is TGTGCCAGCAGCTTAGATGGCGGTGATACGCAGTATTTT. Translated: CASSLDGGDTQYF. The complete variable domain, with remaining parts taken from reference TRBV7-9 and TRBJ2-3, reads DTGVSQNPRHKITKRGQNVTFRCDPISEHNRLYWYRQTLGQGPEFLTYFQNEAQLEKSRLLSDRFSAERPKGSFSTLEIQRTEQGDSAMYLCASSLDGGDTQYFGPGTRLTVL.

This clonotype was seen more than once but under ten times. DNA for the CDR3: TGTGCCACCAGCAGACAGGGGACGAGCACAGATACGCAGTATTTT. It encodes CATSRQGTSTDTQYF. The chain combines TRBV15 with TRBJ2-3, with a tentative D call TRBD1 (6 bases). The V and J ends lost 2 bases and 0 bases respectively, with 9 bases between them. The CDR3 spans 15 residues. From germline, CDR1 is LNHNV and CDR2 YYDKDF (reference sequence).

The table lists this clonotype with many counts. As DNA, the CDR3 is TGCAGTGCTAGAGATAATCCCCGTGACAGGCCCACAGATACGCAGTATTTT. Translating it yields CSARDNPRDRPTDTQYF. The rearrangement links TRBV20-1 to TRBJ2-3; the D gene is possibly TRBD1 (6 bases). Germline CDR1 reads DFQATT; CDR2 reads SNEGSKA (reference sequence). The V end was cut by 0 bases, the J end by 2 bases, with 18 bases between. The CDR3 extends over 17 amino acids.

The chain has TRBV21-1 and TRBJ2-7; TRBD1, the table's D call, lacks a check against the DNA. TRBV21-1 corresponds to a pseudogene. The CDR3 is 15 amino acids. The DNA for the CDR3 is TGTGCCAGCAATACGACCAGGGGAGAAAGACGCGAGCAGTACTTC. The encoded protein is CASNTTRGERREQYF.

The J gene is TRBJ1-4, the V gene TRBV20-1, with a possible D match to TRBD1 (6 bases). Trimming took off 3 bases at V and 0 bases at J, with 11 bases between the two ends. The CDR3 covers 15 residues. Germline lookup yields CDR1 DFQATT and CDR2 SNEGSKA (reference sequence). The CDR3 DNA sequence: TGCAGTGCTAGGACAGGCTTCGCAACTAATGAAAAACTGTTTTTT. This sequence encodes CSARTGFATNEKLFF.

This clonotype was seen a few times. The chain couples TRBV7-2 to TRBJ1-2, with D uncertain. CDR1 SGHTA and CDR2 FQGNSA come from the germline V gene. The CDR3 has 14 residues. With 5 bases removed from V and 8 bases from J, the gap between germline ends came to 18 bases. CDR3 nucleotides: TGTGCCAGCAGCCCGGGAGGCTCCCAGCGGGGCTACACCTTC. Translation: CASSPGGSQRGYTF.